The T cell receptor beta chain under discussion was sequenced for a study of blood T cell repertoires in COVID-19. Study information: The United States, Italy and Spain provided the acute and convalescent COVID-19 samples. The analysed material was cDNA or gDNA that came from T cells, B-cell-depleted T cells, or PBMCs.

Methods used by the authors: Estimation of nucleated cell counts relied on the amplification of reference gene primers. Profiling relied on immunoSEQ multiplex PCR, and the TCRdb table lists in-frame clones only, not all of them. The DNA gave D and trimming, while V, J and clone size come from that table. The sample has approximately 130,000 clones, 80% to 90% seen once. The length of the CDR3 is 12 residues. V lost 11 bases and J 8 bases, leaving 17 bases between the germline ends. The germline gives CDR1 MNHEY, CDR2 SVGAGI. This chain joins TRBV6-5 and TRBJ2-3, with a possible D match to TRBD1 (6 bases). This receptor was obtained from an older man with active or convalescent COVID-19. What was sequenced was peripheral blood. The CDR3 spells CAAGVGSGTQYF. The CDR3 DNA reads as TGTGCCGCAGGGGTAGGTTCGGGTACGCAGTATTTT.